This T cell receptor (beta chain) was found in a study of T cells in Graves' hyperthyroidism and ophthalmopathy. The CDR3 runs to 16 residues. V lost 4 bases and J lost 0, with 13 bases in between. Germline V gene lookup returns CDR1 SGHKS and CDR2 YYEKEE (reference sequence). Using RNA transcripts as the source, TCR beta CDR3 regions were amplified. The HTBI primer set served for first-round RT-PCR of the TCR CDR3. MiXCR, applied by TCRdb to the multiplex PCR reads, yields one record per CDR3 protein. Of about 640,000 distinct CDR3 sequences listed, about 20% are singletons. The specimen was blood. This receptor was identified in a man aged 25 to 40 with Graves' ophthalmopathy. The V and J genes are TRBV5-5 and TRBJ2-2, with D maybe TRBD1 (7 bases). The CDR3 protein is CASSAGQGANTGELFF. CDR3 DNA: TGTGCCAGCAGCGCGGGGCAGGGGGCGAACACCGGGGAGCTGTTTTTT.